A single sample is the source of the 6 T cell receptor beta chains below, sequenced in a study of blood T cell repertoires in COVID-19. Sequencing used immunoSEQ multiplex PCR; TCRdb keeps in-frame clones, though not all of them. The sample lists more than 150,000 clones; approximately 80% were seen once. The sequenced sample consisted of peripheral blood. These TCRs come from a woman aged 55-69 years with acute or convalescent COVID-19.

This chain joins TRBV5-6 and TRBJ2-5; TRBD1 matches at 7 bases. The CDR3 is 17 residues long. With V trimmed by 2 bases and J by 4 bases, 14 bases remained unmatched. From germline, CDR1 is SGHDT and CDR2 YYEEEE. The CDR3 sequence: CASSFLLARGSLETQYF. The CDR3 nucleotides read TGTGCCAGCAGCTTCTTGCTGGCCAGGGGGTCTCTAGAGACCCAGTACTTC.

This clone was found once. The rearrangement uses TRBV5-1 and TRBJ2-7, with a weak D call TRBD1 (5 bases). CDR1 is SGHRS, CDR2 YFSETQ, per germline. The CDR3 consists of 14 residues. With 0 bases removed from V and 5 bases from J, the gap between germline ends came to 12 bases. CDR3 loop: CASSLGQGSNEQYF. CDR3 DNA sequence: TGCGCCAGCAGCTTGGGGCAGGGTAGCAACGAGCAGTACTTC.

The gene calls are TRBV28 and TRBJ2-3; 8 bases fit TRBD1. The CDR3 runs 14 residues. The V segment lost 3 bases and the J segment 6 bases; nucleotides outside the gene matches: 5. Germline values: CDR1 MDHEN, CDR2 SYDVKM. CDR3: CASSLTDRADTQYF. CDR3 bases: TGTGCCAGCAGTTTGACGGACAGGGCGGATACGCAGTATTTT.

CDR3: CASSIPDRYEQYF. The CDR3 bases are TGTGCCAGTAGTATCCCGGACAGATACGAGCAGTACTTC. The chain employs TRBV19 and TRBJ2-7; possibly TRBD1 for D (6 bases). CDR3 length equals 13 residues. Germline V gene lookup returns CDR1 LNHDA and CDR2 SQIVND (reference sequence). Trimming removed 3 bases at V and 4 bases at J, with 10 bases between.

The CDR3 region has the DNA TGTGCCAGCAGCTTAGCGACATTAGTAGGGGATGTTGAAGCTTTCTTT. Its protein is CASSLATLVGDVEAFF. The V gene is TRBV7-2, the J gene TRBJ1-1; perhaps TRBD1 as D (5 bases). V shed 0 bases and J shed 7 bases, with 18 bases lying between them. Germline V gene data show CDR1 as SGHTA and CDR2 as FQGNSA. This CDR3 has 16 amino acids.

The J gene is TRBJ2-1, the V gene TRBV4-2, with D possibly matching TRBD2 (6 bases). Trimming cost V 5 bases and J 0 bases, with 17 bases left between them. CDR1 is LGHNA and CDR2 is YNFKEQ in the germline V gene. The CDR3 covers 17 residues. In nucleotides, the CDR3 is TGTGCCAGCAGCGGCATGGCGGGGAAGAGCTCCTACAATGAGCAGTTCTTC. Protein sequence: CASSGMAGKSSYNEQFF.